This TCR beta chain derives from a study of radiation and T cells in renal cell carcinoma. Overall study context: Nephrectomy followed 15 Gy stereotactic body radiation by 4 weeks.

Documented time point: baseline pretreatment blood. Treatment noted: 15 Gy SBRT to primary tumor, nephrectomy 4 weeks later. The patient's renal cell carcinoma had clear cell pathology. Whole-study findings and limits: Pretreatment tumor biopsies were lacking, so baseline clonotypes are unknown.

Produced via immunoSEQ multiplex PCR; TCRdb's table is partial and in-frame only. The repertoire holds some 50,000 clones, with 75% to 85% as singletons. This clone was seen more than once but under ten times. Its antigen is unidentified. The sample consisted of blood, taken from a patient whose treatment included radiotherapy and nephrectomy. The TCR sequence derives from a woman in her 70s with renal cell carcinoma.

The CDR3 is CASSPGQGVSPLHF. Here the CDR3 DNA reads TGTGCCAGCAGCCCTGGACAGGGTGTTTCACCCCTCCACTTT. V gene TRBV7-3 combines with J gene TRBJ1-6, with 8 bases matching TRBD1. CDR1 is SGHTA, CDR2 FQGTGA, per germline. There are 14 residues in the CDR3. V lost 5 bases and J lost 9; bases outside the gene matches: 6. Full variable domain (outside the CDR3, taken from reference TRBV7-3 and TRBJ1-6): GAGVSQTPSNKVTEKGKYVELRCDPISGHTALYWYRQSLGQGPEFLIYFQGTGAADDSGLPNDRFFAVRPEGSVSTLKIQRTERGDSAVYLCASSPGQGVSPLHFGNGTRLTVT.